These 12 T cell receptor beta chains share one sample of origin, sequenced in a study of blood T cell repertoires in COVID-19. Profiling relied on immunoSEQ multiplex PCR, and the TCRdb table lists in-frame clones only, not all of them. The table records 70,000 or so clones, about 88% of them present only once. Sequencing was performed on peripheral blood. The origin of the receptors is a middle-aged man with acute or convalescent COVID-19.

This clone is a singleton in its sample. The chain uses TRBV3-1 (or the pseudogene TRBV3-2) and TRBJ1-6; 10 bases line up with TRBD1. The CDR3 contains 15 residues. Germline V CDR1 and CDR2: LGHDT, YNNKEL (reference sequence). The ends lost 0 bases at V and 9 bases at J; junction bases unmatched: 2. The CDR3: CASSQDRTGGSPLHF. CDR3 nucleotides: TGTGCCAGCAGCCAAGATAGGACAGGGGGTTCACCCCTCCACTTT.

The chain links TRBV27 to TRBJ2-7, with 7 bases identical to TRBD1. CDR1 is MNHEY, CDR2 SMNVEV, per germline (reference sequence). This CDR3 spans 13 amino acids. The J segment lost 4 bases and the V segment lost 2 bases, leaving 2 bases of the junction unmatched. The CDR3 sequence: CASSLGRGYEQYV. DNA of the CDR3: TGTGCCAGCAGTTTAGGCAGGGGGTACGAGCAGTACGTC.

The chain couples TRBV19 to TRBJ2-1; TRBD2 agrees at 9 bases. The V and J ends lost 5 bases and 2 bases, in that order; junction bases with no gene match: 4. The CDR3 is 15 amino acids. Germline V gene data show CDR1 as LNHDA and CDR2 as SQIVND (reference sequence). This CDR3 is CASSGLARTYNEQFF. In DNA form, the CDR3 reads TGTGCCAGTAGTGGACTAGCGCGAACCTACAATGAGCAGTTCTTC.

The rearrangement links TRBV7-8 to TRBJ2-3, with TRBD1 identical over 9 bases. Germline trimming cut 6 bases from V and 1 base from J; bases unmatched to any gene: 11. The CDR3 covers 17 residues. Germline lookup yields CDR1 SGHVS and CDR2 FQNEAQ. DNA of the CDR3: TGTGCCAGCAGTTCCGGGACAGGGATCCGGCGCACAGATACGCAGTATTTT. Its translation is CASSSGTGIRRTDTQYF.

The chain carries TRBV7-2 and TRBJ1-2, with unresolved D. The V and J ends lost 0 bases and 4 bases respectively, with 3 bases between them. The CDR3 length is 12 residues. Per the germline V gene, CDR1 is SGHTA and CDR2 is FQGNSA. The DNA of the CDR3 is TGTGCCAGCAGCTTAGCGAGCTATGGCTACACCTTC. Amino acids: CASSLASYGYTF.

This clone appeared once. V gene TRBV5-4 combines with J gene TRBJ2-6; D possibly corresponds to TRBD2 (6 bases). Looked up from germline, CDR1 is SGHNT and CDR2 is YYREEE (reference sequence). Trimming stripped 4 bases from V and 0 bases from J, with 20 bases between. CDR3 length: 19 residues. CDR3 residues: CASSLLFREPSSGANVLTF. CDR3 sequence (DNA): TGTGCCAGCAGCCTTCTTTTTCGGGAGCCATCCTCTGGGGCCAACGTCCTGACTTTC. Together with reference TRBV5-4 and TRBJ2-6, the CDR3 gives the full variable domain: ETGVTQSPTHLIKTRGQQVTLRCSSQSGHNTVSWYQQALGQGPQFIFQYYREEENGRGNFPPRFSGLQFPNYSSELNVNALELDDSALYLCASSLLFREPSSGANVLTFGAGSRLTVL.

The chain is built from TRBV18 and TRBJ2-7, with 7 bases lining up with TRBD2. With 3 bases clipped from V and 2 bases from J, the junction kept 7 bases outside the gene matches. Germline V gene lookup returns CDR1 KGHSH and CDR2 LQKENI. The CDR3 contains 15 residues. CDR3 DNA: TGTGCCAGCTCACCCACAAGGGAGGGCCCCTACGAGCAGTACTTC. Translated, it gives CASSPTREGPYEQYF. Full variable domain (missing parts from reference TRBV18 and TRBJ2-7): NAGVMQNPRHLVRRRGQEARLRCSPMKGHSHVYWYRQLPEEGLKFMVYLQKENIIDESGMPKERFSAEFPKEGPSILRIQQVVRGDSAAYFCASSPTREGPYEQYFGPGTRLTVT.

The chain joins TRBV5-8 to TRBJ2-7, with 8 bases fitting TRBD1. Germline CDR1 and CDR2: SGHTS and YDEGEE. V gave up 0 bases and J gave up 1 base; unmatched junction bases: 3. The CDR3 contains 15 residues. CDR3 sequence: CASSLVRDRSYEQYF. Written as DNA, the CDR3 is TGTGCCAGCAGCTTGGTCCGGGACAGGTCCTACGAGCAGTACTTC.

V is TRBV6-2 or TRBV6-3 and J is TRBJ2-2; 9 bases line up with TRBD2. The CDR3 length is 16 residues. Germline loops: CDR1 MNHEY, CDR2 SVGEGT. V lost 4 bases and J lost 2; bases outside the gene matches: 5. Here the CDR3 reads CASSLGLAANTGELFF. The CDR3 nucleotides read TGTGCCAGCAGTTTGGGACTAGCCGCCAACACCGGGGAGCTGTTTTTT.

The sample holds a few counts of this clone. The chain is built from TRBV19 and TRBJ1-1; 8 nucleotides line up with TRBD1. The CDR3 is 13 residues long. CDR1 LNHDA and CDR2 SQIVND come from the germline V gene (reference sequence). Unmatched junction bases numbered 2, after V lost 5 bases and J lost 3 bases. CDR3 in amino acids: CASSEDRDTEAFF. CDR3 DNA sequence: TGTGCCAGTAGTGAGGACAGGGACACTGAAGCTTTCTTT.

V gene TRBV19 combines with J gene TRBJ2-1; the match to TRBD2 covers 11 bases. The CDR3 extends over 16 amino acids. Germline CDR1 and CDR2: LNHDA and SQIVND (reference sequence). V was pared by 6 bases and J by 5 bases, with 9 bases of the junction left unmatched. The CDR3 region is CASSPLLAGVHNEQFF. The DNA of the CDR3 is TGTGCCAGTAGCCCATTACTAGCGGGAGTCCACAATGAGCAGTTCTTC.

This clone was counted a single time. The rearrangement links TRBV19 to TRBJ2-2; TRBD1 matches 8 bases. The CDR3 spans 14 residues. Trimming at V came to 7 bases and at J to 9 bases, leaving 10 bases not matched to a gene. Germline V gene sequence: CDR1 LNHDA, CDR2 SQIVND (reference sequence). The CDR3 nucleotides read TGTGCCAGTATGGAGGACAGGGACCACCGGGAGCTGTTTTTT. This gives the protein CASMEDRDHRELFF. The entire variable domain, with the rest obtained from reference TRBV19 and TRBJ2-2, is as follows: DGGITQSPKYLFRKEGQNVTLSCEQNLNHDAMYWYRQDPGQGLRLIYYSQIVNDFQKGDIAEGYSVSREKKESFPLTVTSAQKNPTAFYLCASMEDRDHRELFFGEGSRLTVL.